The clone carrying this T cell receptor beta chain was seen many times. The antigen is undetermined. The source of the sample is a study of molecular identifiers for immune sequencing clone quantification. Study-level points and caveats: Clonotypes surpassing 20 RNA copies contained over 98% of effector molecules, versus under 1% in naive cells. Spiked TCR RNA from one Jurkat cell reportedly showed up when mixed among more than 900,000 naive cells. Barcode collisions between identical TCR molecules could shrink estimates of highly expanded clone sizes.

CDR3 length equals 11 residues. Trimming left V 5 bases short and J 12 bases short, with 14 bases between. Germline V CDR1 and CDR2: GTSNPN, SVGIG (reference sequence). Naive CD8 T cell sorting was performed on the CD8+CD4-CCR7+CD45RA+ phenotype. TCRdb re-derived calls from the PCR reads in MiXCR, one entry per CDR3 protein. The repertoire holds just under 65,000 distinct CDR3 sequences, 19% seen once, with over 1.1% in the top ten. This sequence originates from a human donor in good health. Some libraries in this study had Jurkat cell RNA spiked in. Input material: naive CD8+ T cells from blood, with Jurkat cell RNA spiked in. Subset described: FACS-sorted CD8+CD4-CCR7+CD45RA+ naive T cells. The chain is built from TRBV30 and TRBJ2-1, with unresolved D. CDR3 residues: CAWEHMVGQFF. The CDR3 DNA is TGTGCCTGGGAACATATGGTGGGGCAGTTCTTC.